Only one count was recorded for the clone carrying this T cell receptor beta chain. Its antigen is not identified. V lost 0 bases, J lost 4 bases, and 7 bases stayed unmatched. Germline CDR1 is GTSNPN and CDR2 is SVGIG (reference sequence). The CDR3 totals 15 residues. This specimen comes from a study of T cells in localized non-small cell lung cancer. Sequencing used immunoSEQ multiplex PCR; TCRdb keeps in-frame clones, though not all of them. Among around 92,000 clones listed, approximately 90% were seen once. Study observations and caveats: A single tumor region was sequenced, leaving heterogeneity possible. Appearances in adjacent lung were noted for a median approximately 50 of the top 100 tumor clones.

Sequencing used PBMCs, obtained before any cancer treatment. The chain joins TRBV30 to TRBJ1-1; 8 nucleotides align to TRBD1. The sequence came from a woman aged 40-70 years with stage II squamous cell lung carcinoma. The CDR3 DNA sequence: TGTGCCTGGAGTGTACGGACAGGGTGGGGCACTGAAGCTTTCTTT. Its protein product is CAWSVRTGWGTEAFF.